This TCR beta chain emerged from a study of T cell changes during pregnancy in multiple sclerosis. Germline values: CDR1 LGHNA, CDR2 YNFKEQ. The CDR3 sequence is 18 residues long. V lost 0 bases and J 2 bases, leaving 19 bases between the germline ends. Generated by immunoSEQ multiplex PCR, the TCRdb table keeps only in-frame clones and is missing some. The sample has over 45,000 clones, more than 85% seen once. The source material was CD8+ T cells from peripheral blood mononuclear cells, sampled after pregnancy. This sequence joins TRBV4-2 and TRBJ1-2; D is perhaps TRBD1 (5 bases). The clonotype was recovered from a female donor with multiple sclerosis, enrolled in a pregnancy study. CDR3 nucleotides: TGTGCCAGCAGCCAAGACGGTGATTTGTGGGGGGGAAACTATGGCTACACCTTC. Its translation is CASSQDGDLWGGNYGYTF.